This T cell receptor (beta chain) came from a study of cytomegalovirus exposure and HLA in healthy donors. The primer mix had 60 Vbeta and 13 Jbeta primers. Repertoires were generated with immunoSEQ multiplex PCR, while TCRdb's copy carries only in-frame clones and drops some. Of some 170,000 clones listed, 75% to 90% were seen once; the top ten hold roughly 4.5%. On this clone itself: Its antigen is undetermined.

Study findings and constraints: A missense DCLRE1C variant was associated with V- and J-gene trimming of TCR beta chains in a later analysis, and an independent cohort replicated the association.

The germline V gene encodes CDR1 LGHNA and CDR2 YNFKEQ. Germline trimming cut 1 base from V and 2 bases from J; bases unmatched to any gene: 9. The CDR3 has 19 amino acids. The V gene is TRBV4-2, the J gene TRBJ2-6, with 9 bases aligning to TRBD1. The specimen sequenced was PBMCs. The receptor's source is a man in his fifties in good health and CMV-seropositive. CDR3 amino acids: CASSQAGQGIGAGANVLTF. CDR3 bases: TGTGCCAGCAGCCAAGCCGGACAGGGGATTGGCGCTGGGGCCAACGTCCTGACTTTC.